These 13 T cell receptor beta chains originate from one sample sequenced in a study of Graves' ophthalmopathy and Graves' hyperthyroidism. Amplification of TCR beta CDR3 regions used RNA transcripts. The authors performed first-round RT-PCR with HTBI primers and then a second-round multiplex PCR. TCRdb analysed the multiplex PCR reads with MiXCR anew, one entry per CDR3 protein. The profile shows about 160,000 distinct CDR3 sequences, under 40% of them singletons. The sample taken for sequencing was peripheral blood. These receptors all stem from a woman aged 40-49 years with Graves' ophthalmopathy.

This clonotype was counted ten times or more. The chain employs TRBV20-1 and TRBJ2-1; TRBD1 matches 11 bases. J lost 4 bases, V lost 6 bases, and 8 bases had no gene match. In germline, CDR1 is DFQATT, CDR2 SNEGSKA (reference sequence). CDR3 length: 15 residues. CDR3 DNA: TGCAGTGCCGCCCCCGGGACAGGGGGTTACAATGAGCAGTTCTTC. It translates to CSAAPGTGGYNEQFF.

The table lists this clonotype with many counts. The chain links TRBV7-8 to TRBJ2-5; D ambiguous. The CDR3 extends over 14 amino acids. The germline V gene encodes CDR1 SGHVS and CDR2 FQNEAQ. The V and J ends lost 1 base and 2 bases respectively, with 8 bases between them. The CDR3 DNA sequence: TGTGCCAGCAGCTTAGAAATACTTCAAGAGACCCAGTACTTC. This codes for CASSLEILQETQYF.

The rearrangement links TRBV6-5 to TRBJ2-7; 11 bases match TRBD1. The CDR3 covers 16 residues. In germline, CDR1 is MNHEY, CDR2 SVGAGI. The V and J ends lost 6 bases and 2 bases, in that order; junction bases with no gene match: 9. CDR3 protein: CASSYDRDRGTYEQYF. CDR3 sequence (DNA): TGTGCCAGCAGCTACGATCGGGACAGGGGGACCTACGAGCAGTACTTC.

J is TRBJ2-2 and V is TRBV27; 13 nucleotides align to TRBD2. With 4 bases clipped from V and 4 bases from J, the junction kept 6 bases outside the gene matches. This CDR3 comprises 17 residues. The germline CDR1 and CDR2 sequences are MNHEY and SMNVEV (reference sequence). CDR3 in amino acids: CASSSGLAGVATGELFF. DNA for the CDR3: TGTGCCAGCAGTTCCGGACTAGCGGGAGTGGCCACCGGGGAGCTGTTTTTT.

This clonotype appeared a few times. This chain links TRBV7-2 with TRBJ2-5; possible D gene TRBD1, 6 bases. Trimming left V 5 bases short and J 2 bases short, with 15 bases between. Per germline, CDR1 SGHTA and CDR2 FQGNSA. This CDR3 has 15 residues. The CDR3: CASSPGRTEQETQYF. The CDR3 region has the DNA TGTGCCAGCAGCCCCGGTCGGACAGAGCAAGAGACCCAGTACTTC.

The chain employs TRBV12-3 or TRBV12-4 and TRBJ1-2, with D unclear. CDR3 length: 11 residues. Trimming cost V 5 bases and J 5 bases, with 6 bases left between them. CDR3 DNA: TGTGCCAGCAGTACGGGATATGGCTACACCTTC. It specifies CASSTGYGYTF.

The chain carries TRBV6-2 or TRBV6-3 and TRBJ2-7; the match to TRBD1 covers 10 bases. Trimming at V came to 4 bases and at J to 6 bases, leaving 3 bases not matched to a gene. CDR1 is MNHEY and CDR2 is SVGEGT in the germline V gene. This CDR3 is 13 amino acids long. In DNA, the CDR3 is TGTGCCAGCAGTTGGGACAGGGGAGGCGAGCAGTACTTC. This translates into CASSWDRGGEQYF.

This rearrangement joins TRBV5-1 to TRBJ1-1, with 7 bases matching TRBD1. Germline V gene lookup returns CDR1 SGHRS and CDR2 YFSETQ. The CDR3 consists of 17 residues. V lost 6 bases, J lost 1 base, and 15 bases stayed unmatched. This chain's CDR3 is CASKLSALGTENTEAFF. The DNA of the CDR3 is TGCGCCAGCAAATTGTCAGCCTTGGGGACAGAGAACACTGAAGCTTTCTTT.

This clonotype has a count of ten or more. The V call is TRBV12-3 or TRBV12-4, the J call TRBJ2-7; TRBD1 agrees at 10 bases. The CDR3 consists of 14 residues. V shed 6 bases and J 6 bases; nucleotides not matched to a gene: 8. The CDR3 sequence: CASSLTGGKGEQYF. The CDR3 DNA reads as TGTGCCAGCAGCCTGACAGGGGGCAAGGGCGAGCAGTACTTC.

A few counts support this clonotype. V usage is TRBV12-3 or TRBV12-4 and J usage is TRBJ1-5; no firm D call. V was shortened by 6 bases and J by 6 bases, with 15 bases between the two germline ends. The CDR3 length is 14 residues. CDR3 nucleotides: TGTGCCAGCAGCCATGAAGGGCTAGTTCAGCCCCAGCATTTT. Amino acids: CASSHEGLVQPQHF.

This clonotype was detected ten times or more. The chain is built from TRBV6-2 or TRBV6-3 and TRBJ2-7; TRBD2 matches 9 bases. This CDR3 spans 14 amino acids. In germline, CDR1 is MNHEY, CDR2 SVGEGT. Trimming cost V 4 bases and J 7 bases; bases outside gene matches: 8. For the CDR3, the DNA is TGTGCCAGCAGTTTTAGCGGGAGAGGAGGTGAGCAGTACTTC. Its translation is CASSFSGRGGEQYF.

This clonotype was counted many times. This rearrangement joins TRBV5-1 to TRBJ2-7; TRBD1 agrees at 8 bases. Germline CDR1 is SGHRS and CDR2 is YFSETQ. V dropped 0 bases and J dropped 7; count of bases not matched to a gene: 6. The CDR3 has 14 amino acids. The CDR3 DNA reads TGCGCCAGCAGCTTGGGGGGACAGGTCAATGAGCAGTACTTC. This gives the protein CASSLGGQVNEQYF.

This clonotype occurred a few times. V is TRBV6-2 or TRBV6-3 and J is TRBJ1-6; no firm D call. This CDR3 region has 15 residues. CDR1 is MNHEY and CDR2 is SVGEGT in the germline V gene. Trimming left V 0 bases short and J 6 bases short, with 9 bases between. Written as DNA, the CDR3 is TGTGCCAGCAGTTACTCCAGTGAAGCTAATTCACCCCTCCACTTT. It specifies CASSYSSEANSPLHF.